A selection of T cell receptor beta chains follows, all from one sample in a study of blood T cell repertoires in COVID-19. The data were produced by immunoSEQ multiplex PCR, yet TCRdb's version contains in-frame clones alone and is incomplete. This table has 110,000 to 150,000 clones, roughly 77% appearing once. Sequencing input: peripheral blood. Every receptor here comes from a woman between 65 and 79 years old with COVID-19, enrolled during active disease. CDR3s include the opening cysteine and the closing phenylalanine or tryptophan. Clone size is shown for a subset of rows, as once, few, many or a class of expanded clone.

>TRBV14|.|TRBJ2-3
CASSRAVDTQYF
>TRBV7-2|.|TRBJ1-2
CASTGQGMGGYTF
>TRBV5-1|once|TRBJ2-7
CASSPGQGTGEQYF
>TRBV5-1|few|TRBJ2-3
CASSLGQGRGDTQYF
>TRBV6-4|.|TRBJ1-2
CASSDSAGGLNYGYTF
>TRBV11-2|once|TRBJ1-2
CASSSPLQGAGYGYTF
>TRBV15|.|TRBJ2-7
CATSSLLGAHRDEQYF
>TRBV7-2|.|TRBJ1-2
CASSLEPGQGGPLYGYTF
>TRBV3-1/TRBV3-2|.|TRBJ2-5
CASSQGPWTKRTETQYF
>TRBV6-6|.|TRBJ2-3
CASSLRSGGLDTQYF
>TRBV5-4|.|TRBJ1-6
CASSLDREQGSPLHF
>TRBV28|.|TRBJ2-7
CASRTPGYEQYF
>TRBV12-3/TRBV12-4|.|TRBJ1-1
CASSLGGTAEAFF